This T cell receptor beta chain came from a study of Tregs in tolerant kidney transplant recipients. Study-wide results and limits: Tregs expanded with activated donor B cells seemed most donor-specific. No direct test of biological reproducibility was done here.

Unstimulated regulatory T cells (CD4+CD25+CD127-), CD4+CD25- non-regulatory cells, CD4 and CD8 cells were FACS-sorted from thawed PBMCs. V was pared by 7 bases and J by 8 bases, with 20 bases between. The CDR3 has 14 residues. Per germline, CDR1 SNHLY and CDR2 FYNNEI. Notes on this clone: Its antigen is as yet unknown.

The table came from immunoSEQ multiplex PCR; TCRdb's copy has only in-frame clones and leaves some out. The sample carries under 300,000 clones, 84% recorded once. Specimen: CD4+ T cells from blood. The V gene is TRBV2, the J gene TRBJ1-2; D possibly corresponds to TRBD1 (5 bases). The clonotype originates from a human donor in good health. As DNA, the CDR3 is TGTGCCAGCATAGGCGCGGTCAGGGACGGCGGCTACACCTTC. Encoded protein: CASIGAVRDGGYTF.